Following are 8 T cell receptor beta chains from one sample sequenced in a study of blood T cell repertoires in COVID-19. The repertoire was sequenced with immunoSEQ multiplex PCR; TCRdb's copy has only in-frame clones and lacks some. The sample contains some 44,000 clones, roughly four fifths of which appear only once. Sequencing was done on a sample of peripheral blood. All receptors come from a woman aged 60-75 years with acute or convalescent COVID-19.

The rearrangement links TRBV11-1 to TRBJ2-1; 10 nucleotides agree with TRBD2. The CDR3 covers 15 residues. The J segment lost 4 bases and the V segment lost 5 bases, leaving 5 bases of the junction unmatched. In germline, CDR1 is SGHAT, CDR2 FQDESV (reference sequence). CDR3 nucleotide sequence: TGTGCCAGCAGCCAACTAGCGGGGTGGTACAATGAGCAGTTCTTC. Protein product: CASSQLAGWYNEQFF.

This chain joins TRBV6-5 and TRBJ1-5, with a possible D match to TRBD1 (6 bases). CDR1 and CDR2 from the germline V gene are MNHEY and SVGAGI. V was shortened by 6 bases and J by 2 bases, with 8 bases between the two germline ends. This CDR3 is 13 amino acids long. DNA for the CDR3: TGTGCCAGCAGGGACAGCCGCAATCAGCCCCAGCATTTT. It yields the protein CASRDSRNQPQHF.

This clone was found a few times. The chain combines TRBV7-2 with TRBJ1-1, with 7 bases lining up with TRBD1. The V segment lost 0 bases and the J segment 6 bases; nucleotides outside the gene matches: 7. Germline V CDR1 and CDR2: SGHTA, FQGNSA. The CDR3 runs to 15 residues. As DNA, the CDR3 is TGTGCCAGCAGCTTAGCTTCAGGGACAGCTTCTGAAGCTTTCTTT. It yields the protein CASSLASGTASEAFF.

This clone was counted a few times. The chain employs TRBV5-5 and TRBJ2-7; TRBD1 is a possible D gene (6 bases). This CDR3 comprises 15 residues. Trimming left V 6 bases short and J 3 bases short, with 19 bases between. Germline lookup yields CDR1 SGHKS and CDR2 YYEKEE (reference sequence). CDR3: CASTDRAGVIYEQYF. Written as DNA, the CDR3 is TGTGCCAGCACCGATCGAGCAGGGGTCATCTACGAGCAGTACTTC.

V usage is TRBV5-1 and J usage is TRBJ2-5; D not resolved. Trimming removed 1 base at V and 4 bases at J, with 8 bases between. From germline, CDR1 is SGHRS and CDR2 YFSETQ. The CDR3 totals 13 residues. CDR3 sequence (DNA): TGCGCCAGCAGCTTGTCGGTGGTAGAGACCCAGTACTTC. Amino acids: CASSLSVVETQYF.

V and J are TRBV4-3 and TRBJ1-2, with D possibly matching TRBD1 (5 bases). V dropped 1 base and J dropped 6 bases, with 15 bases sitting between them. Germline V gene sequence: CDR1 LGHNA, CDR2 YSLEER. This CDR3 spans 15 amino acids. The CDR3 coding sequence is TGCGCCAGCAGCCAAGCGGAAAACAGGTTTAATGGCTACACCTTC. It specifies CASSQAENRFNGYTF.

This sequence joins TRBV7-2 and TRBJ1-4; D is possibly TRBD1 (5 bases). The CDR3 spans 14 residues. V was shortened by 5 bases and J by 4 bases, with 11 bases between the two germline ends. Germline loops: CDR1 SGHTA, CDR2 FQGNSA. CDR3 sequence (DNA): TGTGCCAGCAGCCTTGACAGACTTAATGAAAAACTGTTTTTT. Encoded protein: CASSLDRLNEKLFF.

V is TRBV7-9 and J is TRBJ1-1; 10 bases fit TRBD1. Unmatched junction bases numbered 5, after V lost 5 bases and J lost 2 bases. Germline assignment: CDR1 SEHNR and CDR2 FQNEAQ (reference sequence). CDR3 length: 15 residues. This CDR3 reads CASSARDRGNTEAFF. The CDR3 DNA follows: TGTGCCAGCAGCGCACGGGACAGGGGAAACACTGAAGCTTTCTTT. The whole variable domain, remainder taken from reference TRBV7-9 and TRBJ1-1, is DTGVSQNPRHKITKRGQNVTFRCDPISEHNRLYWYRQTLGQGPEFLTYFQNEAQLEKSRLLSDRFSAERPKGSFSTLEIQRTEQGDSAMYLCASSARDRGNTEAFFGQGTRLTVV.